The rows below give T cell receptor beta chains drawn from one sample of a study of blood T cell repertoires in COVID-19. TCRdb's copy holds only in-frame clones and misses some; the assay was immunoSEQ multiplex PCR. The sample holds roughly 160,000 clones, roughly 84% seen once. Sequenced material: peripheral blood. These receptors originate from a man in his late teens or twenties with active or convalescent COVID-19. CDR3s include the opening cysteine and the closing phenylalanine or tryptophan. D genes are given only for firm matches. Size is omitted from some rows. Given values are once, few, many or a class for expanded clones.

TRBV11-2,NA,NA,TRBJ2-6,CASSNTGIYSGANVLTF,TGTGCCAGCAGCAATACAGGGATATACTCTGGGGCCAACGTCCTGACTTTC
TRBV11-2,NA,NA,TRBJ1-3,CASSPTTGPSGNTIYF,TGTGCCAGCAGCCCAACGACAGGTCCCTCTGGAAACACCATATATTTT
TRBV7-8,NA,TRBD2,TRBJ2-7,CASSLVFSGRAVEQYF,TGTGCCAGCAGCTTAGTGTTCAGCGGGAGGGCCGTCGAGCAGTACTTC
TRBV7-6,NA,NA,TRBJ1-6,CASSLSSYNSPLHF,TGTGCCAGCAGCTTGAGCTCCTATAATTCACCCCTCCACTTT
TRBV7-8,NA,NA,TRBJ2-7,CASSLVPRDSYEQYF,TGTGCCAGCAGCTTAGTTCCCCGGGACTCCTACGAGCAGTACTTC
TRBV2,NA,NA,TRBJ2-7,CASTLAANSYEQYF,TGTGCCAGCACGTTAGCGGCAAACTCCTACGAGCAGTACTTC
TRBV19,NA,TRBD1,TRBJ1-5,CASSILYPGTGDSNQPQHF,TGTGCCAGTAGTATATTATACCCCGGGACAGGAGATAGCAATCAGCCCCAGCATTTT
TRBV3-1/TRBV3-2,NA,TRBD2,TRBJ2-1,CASSLGGLAGGLNEQFF,TGTGCCAGCAGCCTAGGAGGCCTAGCGGGAGGGCTAAATGAGCAGTTCTTC
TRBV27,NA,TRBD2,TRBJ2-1,CASRLAGVGNEQFF,TGTGCCAGCAGACTAGCGGGAGTAGGCAATGAGCAGTTCTTC
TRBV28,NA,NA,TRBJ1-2,CASSFKAGDGYTF,TGTGCCAGCAGTTTTAAGGCAGGCGATGGCTACACCTTC
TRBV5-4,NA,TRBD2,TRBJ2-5,CASSLFGRSAGGRQETQYF,TGTGCCAGCAGCTTGTTTGGGCGCTCAGCGGGGGGGCGGCAAGAGACCCAGTACTTC
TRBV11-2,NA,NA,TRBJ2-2,CASSFNLGAITGELFF,TGTGCCAGCAGCTTCAATCTGGGGGCAATCACCGGGGAGCTGTTTTTT
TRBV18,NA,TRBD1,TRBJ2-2,CASSPGQGATGELFF,TGTGCCAGCTCGCCGGGACAGGGGGCCACCGGGGAGCTGTTTTTT
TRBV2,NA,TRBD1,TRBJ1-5,CASSEALSWTGQGQPQHF,TGTGCCAGCAGTGAAGCGCTTTCTTGGACAGGGCAGGGGCAGCCCCAGCATTTT
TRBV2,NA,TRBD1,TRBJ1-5,CASSLRTGEGQPQHF,TGTGCCAGCAGTTTAAGGACAGGGGAGGGTCAGCCCCAGCATTTT
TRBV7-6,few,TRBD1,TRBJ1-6,CASSNPGQGTAPLHF,TGTGCCAGCAGCAACCCGGGACAGGGAACGGCACCCCTCCACTTT
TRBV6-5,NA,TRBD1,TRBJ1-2,CASSYSGTAPGYGYTF,TGTGCCAGCAGTTACTCCGGGACAGCCCCCGGGTATGGCTACACCTTC
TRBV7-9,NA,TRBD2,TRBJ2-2,CASSSWTSIGELFF,TGTGCCAGCAGCTCCTGGACTAGCATCGGGGAGCTGTTTTTT
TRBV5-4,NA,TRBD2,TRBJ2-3,CASSTGGGSSDTQYF,TGTGCCAGCAGCACCGGTGGCGGGAGTTCAGATACGCAGTATTTT
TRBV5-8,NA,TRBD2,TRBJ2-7,CASSHGSGRAVPYEQYF,TGTGCCAGCAGCCATGGTAGCGGGAGGGCCGTCCCCTACGAGCAGTACTTC
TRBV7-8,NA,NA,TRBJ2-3,CASSLVLPGTDTQYF,TGTGCCAGCAGCTTAGTTTTGCCGGGCACAGATACGCAGTATTTT
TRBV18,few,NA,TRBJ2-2,CASSPRDTKNTGELFF,TGTGCCAGCTCACCCCGGGACACGAAGAACACCGGGGAGCTGTTTTTT
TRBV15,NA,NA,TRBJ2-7,CATSRRTKDEQYF,TGTGCCACCAGCAGACGTACTAAAGACGAGCAGTACTTC
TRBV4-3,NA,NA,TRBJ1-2,CASSPDLLDSHYTF,TGCGCCAGCAGCCCAGATCTCTTGGACAGCCACTACACCTTC
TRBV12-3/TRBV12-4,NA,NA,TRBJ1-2,CASSSQGYYGYTF,TGTGCCAGCAGTTCCCAGGGGTACTATGGCTACACCTTC
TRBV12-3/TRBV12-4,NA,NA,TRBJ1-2,CASSLVRNYGYTF,TGTGCCAGCAGTTTGGTCAGAAACTATGGCTACACCTTC
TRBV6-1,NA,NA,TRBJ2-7,CASSEYGSSYEQYF,TGTGCCAGCAGTGAATATGGGAGCTCCTACGAGCAGTACTTC
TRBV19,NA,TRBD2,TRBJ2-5,CASSFLAGADQETQYF,TGTGCCAGTAGTTTCCTAGCGGGGGCGGACCAAGAGACCCAGTACTTC
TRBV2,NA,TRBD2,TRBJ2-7,CASSGNLGLAGRREQYF,TGTGCCAGCAGTGGCAACCTGGGACTAGCGGGAAGGAGGGAGCAGTACTTC
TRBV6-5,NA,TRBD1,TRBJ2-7,CASSYWQGDEQYF,TGTGCCAGCAGTTATTGGCAGGGGGACGAGCAGTACTTC
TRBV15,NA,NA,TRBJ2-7,CATSSMDSPYEQYF,TGTGCCACCAGCAGCATGGACAGTCCCTACGAGCAGTACTTC
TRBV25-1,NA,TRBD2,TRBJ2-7,CASYDPGGSYEQYF,TGTGCCAGTTATGACCCGGGAGGGTCTTACGAGCAGTACTTC
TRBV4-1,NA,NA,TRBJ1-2,CASSQEPGRGAYGYTF,TGCGCCAGCAGCCAAGAGCCCGGTCGGGGGGCCTATGGCTACACCTTC
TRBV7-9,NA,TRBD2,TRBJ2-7,CASSLSSGFYEQYF,TGTGCCAGCAGCTTATCTAGCGGGTTCTACGAGCAGTACTTC
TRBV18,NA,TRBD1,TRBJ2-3,CASSPGTGGASTDTQYF,TGTGCCAGCTCACCAGGCACAGGGGGCGCGAGTACAGATACGCAGTATTTT
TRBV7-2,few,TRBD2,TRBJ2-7,CASSLASGSFAEQYF,TGTGCCAGCAGCTTAGCAAGCGGGAGCTTCGCCGAGCAGTACTTC
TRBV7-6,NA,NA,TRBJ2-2,CASTSLTGSGELFF,TGTGCCAGCACCAGCCTCACAGGGAGCGGGGAGCTGTTTTTT
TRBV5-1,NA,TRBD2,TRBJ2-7,CASSPTSGGYEQYF,TGCGCCAGCAGCCCCACTAGCGGGGGCTACGAGCAGTACTTC
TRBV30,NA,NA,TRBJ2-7,CAGARTYEQYF,TGTGCCGGGGCGCGAACCTACGAGCAGTACTTC
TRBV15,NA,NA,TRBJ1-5,CATSRVGKGNQPQHF,TGTGCCACCAGCCGGGTTGGCAAGGGCAATCAGCCCCAGCATTTT
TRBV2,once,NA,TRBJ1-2,CASREDTSYGYTF,TGTGCCAGCAGAGAGGACACCTCCTATGGCTACACCTTC
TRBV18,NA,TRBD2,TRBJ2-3,CASSWTSGITDTQYF,TGTGCCAGCTCATGGACTAGCGGGATCACAGATACGCAGTATTTT
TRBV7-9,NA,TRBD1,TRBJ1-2,CASSLVRGDRHPHGGYTF,TGTGCCAGCAGCCTAGTCCGAGGGGACAGACATCCCCACGGAGGCTACACCTTC
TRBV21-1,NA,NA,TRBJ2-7,CASSCGAGEQYF,TGTGCCAGCAGCTGCGGGGCAGGAGAGCAGTACTTC
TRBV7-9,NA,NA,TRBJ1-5,CASSRTASNQPQHF,TGTGCCAGCAGCCGGACAGCTAGCAATCAGCCCCAGCATTTT